Listed below are T cell receptor beta chains from one sample, sequenced in a study of blood T cell repertoires in COVID-19. Generated by immunoSEQ multiplex PCR, the TCRdb table keeps only in-frame clones and is missing some. The sample shows around 50,000 clones, over 75% of them seen only once. The sample taken for sequencing was peripheral blood. These receptor sequences come from a human donor in a cohort sampled during active COVID-19. Both conserved end residues are part of each CDR3. Each record gives: CDR3 protein, CDR3 DNA, D gene, J gene, clone size, V gene. A D gene is named only where the DNA matches it firmly. For some rows the clone size is stated as once, few or many, or as a class when expanded; others skip it.

CDR3aa: CASSLVGALDTETQYF
CDR3nt: TGCGCCAGCAGCTTGGTTGGGGCCCTCGATACGGAGACCCAGTACTTC
d_gene: .
j_gene: TRBJ2-5
abundance: .
v_gene: TRBV5-1

CDR3aa: CASSSRDLQTGELFF
CDR3nt: TGTGCCAGCAGCTCCCGGGACTTACAGACCGGGGAGCTGTTTTTT
d_gene: .
j_gene: TRBJ2-2
abundance: .
v_gene: TRBV9

CDR3aa: CASSLRGGTGVNEQYF
CDR3nt: TGTGCCAGCAGCTTAAGGGGAGGGACAGGGGTGAACGAGCAGTACTTC
d_gene: TRBD1
j_gene: TRBJ2-7
abundance: .
v_gene: TRBV7-2

CDR3aa: CASSFYSLTGTKNIQYF
CDR3nt: TGTGCCAGCAGCTTTTATTCCCTCACAGGGACCAAAAACATTCAGTACTTC
d_gene: .
j_gene: TRBJ2-4
abundance: .
v_gene: TRBV7-2

CDR3aa: CASSTGAVLVQETQYF
CDR3nt: TGTGCCAGTAGTACGGGTGCGGTACTTGTCCAAGAGACCCAGTACTTC
d_gene: .
j_gene: TRBJ2-5
abundance: .
v_gene: TRBV19

CDR3aa: CSARRDNEQFF
CDR3nt: TGCAGTGCTAGACGGGACAATGAGCAGTTCTTC
d_gene: .
j_gene: TRBJ2-1
abundance: .
v_gene: TRBV20-1

CDR3aa: CASSQDKSSGYNEQFF
CDR3nt: TGTGCCAGCAGCCAAGATAAGTCTAGCGGCTACAATGAGCAGTTCTTC
d_gene: TRBD2
j_gene: TRBJ2-1
abundance: .
v_gene: TRBV4-2

CDR3aa: CASSTGQWDTQYF
CDR3nt: TGCGCCAGCAGCACGGGACAGTGGGATACGCAGTATTTT
d_gene: TRBD1
j_gene: TRBJ2-3
abundance: .
v_gene: TRBV5-1

CDR3aa: CASRPGQGTNGYTF
CDR3nt: TGCGCCAGCAGGCCTGGACAGGGGACGAATGGCTACACCTTC
d_gene: TRBD1
j_gene: TRBJ1-2
abundance: .
v_gene: TRBV5-1

CDR3aa: CASSLVHQEPHEQYF
CDR3nt: TGTGCCAGCAGCTTAGTTCACCAGGAACCCCACGAGCAGTACTTC
d_gene: .
j_gene: TRBJ2-7
abundance: .
v_gene: TRBV11-2

CDR3aa: CASSLGGTSGSNEQFF
CDR3nt: TGTGCCAGCAGCTTAGGCGGGACTAGCGGGAGCAATGAGCAGTTCTTC
d_gene: TRBD2
j_gene: TRBJ2-1
abundance: .
v_gene: TRBV7-2

CDR3aa: CASSDGGSNQPQHF
CDR3nt: TGTGCCAGCAGTGACGGGGGTAGCAATCAGCCCCAGCATTTT
d_gene: .
j_gene: TRBJ1-5
abundance: .
v_gene: TRBV6-1

CDR3aa: CAWSGTRGENTIYF
CDR3nt: TGTGCCTGGAGTGGGACACGCGGAGAAAACACCATATATTTT
d_gene: .
j_gene: TRBJ1-3
abundance: .
v_gene: TRBV30

CDR3aa: CATSDLNPRFNYGYTF
CDR3nt: TGTGCCACCAGTGATTTGAACCCGAGGTTTAACTATGGCTACACCTTC
d_gene: .
j_gene: TRBJ1-2
abundance: once
v_gene: TRBV24-1

CDR3aa: CASSYGRGGAYEQYF
CDR3nt: TGTGCCAGCAGTTACGGTCGGGGGGGGGCCTACGAGCAGTACTTC
d_gene: TRBD2
j_gene: TRBJ2-7
abundance: .
v_gene: TRBV6-2/TRBV6-3

CDR3aa: CASSPGPGNTGELFF
CDR3nt: TGTGCCAGCAGCCCCGGACCGGGAAACACCGGGGAGCTGTTTTTT
d_gene: .
j_gene: TRBJ2-2
abundance: .
v_gene: TRBV11-3

CDR3aa: CASSHNPGQGSDEQYF
CDR3nt: TGCGCCAGCAGCCACAATCCCGGACAGGGATCGGACGAGCAGTACTTC
d_gene: TRBD1
j_gene: TRBJ2-7
abundance: .
v_gene: TRBV4-3

CDR3aa: CASNPTPLGAQYQPQHF
CDR3nt: TGTGCCAGTAACCCTACCCCATTGGGGGCGCAATATCAGCCCCAGCATTTT
d_gene: .
j_gene: TRBJ1-5
abundance: .
v_gene: TRBV19

CDR3aa: CASSYSRTGGGYGYTF
CDR3nt: TGTGCCAGCAGTTACTCAAGGACAGGGGGAGGCTATGGCTACACCTTC
d_gene: TRBD1
j_gene: TRBJ1-2
abundance: .
v_gene: TRBV6-5

CDR3aa: CASSSGQPNTEAFF
CDR3nt: TGTGCCAGCAGCTCGGGACAGCCGAACACTGAAGCTTTCTTT
d_gene: TRBD1
j_gene: TRBJ1-1
abundance: .
v_gene: TRBV7-3

CDR3aa: CASSHTAAGEQYF
CDR3nt: TGCGCCAGCAGCCACACGGCGGCGGGCGAGCAGTACTTC
d_gene: .
j_gene: TRBJ2-7
abundance: .
v_gene: TRBV4-1

CDR3aa: CASSYGDPYEQYF
CDR3nt: TGTGCCAGCAGCTACGGGGATCCCTACGAGCAGTACTTC
d_gene: .
j_gene: TRBJ2-7
abundance: .
v_gene: TRBV5-5

CDR3aa: CASSNTQVGELFF
CDR3nt: TGTGCCAGCAGTAATACACAAGTCGGGGAGCTGTTTTTT
d_gene: .
j_gene: TRBJ2-2
abundance: few
v_gene: TRBV11-2

CDR3aa: CASSPGQGKFGNSPLHF
CDR3nt: TGTGCCAGCTCACCTGGACAGGGTAAATTCGGGAATTCACCCCTCCACTTT
d_gene: TRBD1
j_gene: TRBJ1-6
abundance: once
v_gene: TRBV18

CDR3aa: CASSFGGATNEKLFF
CDR3nt: TGTGCCAGCAGCTTTGGTGGAGCAACTAATGAAAAACTGTTTTTT
d_gene: .
j_gene: TRBJ1-4
abundance: once
v_gene: TRBV7-2

CDR3aa: CAAQGARGTYEQYF
CDR3nt: TGTGCCGCACAGGGGGCGCGGGGGACCTACGAGCAGTACTTC
d_gene: TRBD1
j_gene: TRBJ2-7
abundance: .
v_gene: TRBV9

CDR3aa: CASSPAENQPQHF
CDR3nt: TGTGCCAGCTCACCCGCGGAAAATCAGCCCCAGCATTTT
d_gene: .
j_gene: TRBJ1-5
abundance: .
v_gene: TRBV18

CDR3aa: CASSQSRAGTRYF
CDR3nt: TGCGCCAGCAGCCAATCCAGGGCAGGCACCCGGTACTTC
d_gene: .
j_gene: TRBJ2-4
abundance: .
v_gene: TRBV4-3

CDR3aa: CASSLGLAGGQETQYF
CDR3nt: TGTGCCAGCAGCTTAGGGCTAGCGGGGGGGCAAGAGACCCAGTACTTC
d_gene: TRBD2
j_gene: TRBJ2-5
abundance: .
v_gene: TRBV7-2

CDR3aa: CASRQDRINTEAFF
CDR3nt: TGTGCCAGCAGACAGGACAGGATCAACACTGAAGCTTTCTTT
d_gene: TRBD1
j_gene: TRBJ1-1
abundance: .
v_gene: TRBV7-2